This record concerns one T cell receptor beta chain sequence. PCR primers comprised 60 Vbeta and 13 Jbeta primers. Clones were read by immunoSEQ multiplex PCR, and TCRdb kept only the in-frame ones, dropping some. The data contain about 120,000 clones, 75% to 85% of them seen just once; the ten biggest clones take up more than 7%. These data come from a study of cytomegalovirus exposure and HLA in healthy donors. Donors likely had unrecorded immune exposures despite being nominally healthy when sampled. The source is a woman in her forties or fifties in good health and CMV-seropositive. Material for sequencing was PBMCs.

For the CDR3, the DNA is TGTGCCAGCAGTGAAGGCCAAACCTACGAGCAGTACTTC. Amino acid sequence: CASSEGQTYEQYF. The chain couples TRBV6-1 to TRBJ2-5; the D is unclear. The J call may be mistaken, given a closer DNA end match to TRBJ2-7. The CDR3 is 13 residues long. Germline V gene lookup returns CDR1 MNHNS and CDR2 SASEGT.